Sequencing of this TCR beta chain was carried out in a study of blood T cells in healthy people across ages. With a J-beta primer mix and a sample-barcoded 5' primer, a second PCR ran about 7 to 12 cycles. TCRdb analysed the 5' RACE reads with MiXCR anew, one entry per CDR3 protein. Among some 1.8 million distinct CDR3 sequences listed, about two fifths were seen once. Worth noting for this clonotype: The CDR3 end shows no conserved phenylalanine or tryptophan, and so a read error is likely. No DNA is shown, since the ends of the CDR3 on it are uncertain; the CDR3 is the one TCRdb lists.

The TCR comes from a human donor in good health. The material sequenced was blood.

This CDR3 is CSVSGRRTRYSYGYTC. The genes are TRBV20-1 and TRBJ1-2; TRBD1, the table's D call, was not compared with the DNA. The CDR3 contains 16 residues when both ends are counted. The germline CDR1 and CDR2 sequences are DFQATT and SNEGSKA (reference sequence).